One sample yielded the 14 T cell receptor beta chains listed below, sequenced in a study of CD8 T cells in ankylosing spondylitis (dated by TCRdb to the late 2010s). The method behind the library was 5' RACE. The data were produced on an Illumina HiSeq 2500. TCRdb itself trimmed the public reads at Q25 with fastp, ran MiXCR and retained productive beta chains. Rows with one shared CDR3 protein collapse into an entry with the most common genes and DNA. Across this sample there are almost 30,000 distinct CDR3 sequences, with less than 6.5% seen only once. The top ten hold less than 2% of the sample. Sequences were obtained from blood, either unsorted or a sorted T cell fraction (not recorded which). The source of these receptors is a female donor with ankylosing spondylitis or in good health (not recorded which).

The sample holds a few counts of this clonotype. The chain combines TRBV9 with TRBJ2-7, with 9 bases lining up with TRBD1. This CDR3 is built from 16 residues. Per the germline V gene, CDR1 is SGDLS and CDR2 is YYNGEE. V trimming: 4 bases; J trimming: 6 bases; junction bases outside the gene matches: 14. The CDR3 region is CASSPKLGQGSPEQYF. DNA for the CDR3: TGTGCCAGCAGCCCAAAGTTGGGACAGGGATCCCCCGAGCAGTACTTC.

This clonotype was seen many times. The chain joins TRBV9 to TRBJ2-5; 11 bases agree with TRBD2. The CDR3 has 16 amino acids. The germline CDR1 and CDR2 sequences are SGDLS and YYNGEE. V was clipped by 0 bases and J by 3 bases; unmatched bases: 4. The CDR3 DNA is TGTGCCAGCAGCGTAGGTCTAGCGGGAGGAGAAGAGACCCAGTACTTC. It translates to CASSVGLAGGEETQYF.

This clonotype appeared many times. V is TRBV9 and J is TRBJ2-3; 12 nucleotides agree with TRBD2. This CDR3 has 18 residues. Germline V gene sequence: CDR1 SGDLS, CDR2 YYNGEE. V was pared by 0 bases and J by 6 bases, with 11 bases of the junction left unmatched. The chain's CDR3 is CASSVAPALAGGPDTQYF. In DNA, the CDR3 is TGTGCCAGCAGCGTAGCCCCAGCCCTAGCGGGAGGGCCCGATACGCAGTATTTT.

This clonotype rates as medium-sized (0.01 to 0.1%). The chain has TRBV9 and TRBJ1-3; 10 bases map to TRBD1. V was clipped by 5 bases and J by 7 bases; unmatched bases: 6. This CDR3 contains 14 residues. Germline values: CDR1 SGDLS, CDR2 YYNGEE. The CDR3 DNA reads as TGTGCCAGCAGTCCGGGACAGGGGATTAACACCATATATTTT. It encodes CASSPGQGINTIYF.

In this sample, this clonotype turned up many times. This chain links TRBV9 with TRBJ1-5; 7 bases align to TRBD1. The length of the CDR3 is 13 residues. After removal of 2 bases from V and 5 bases from J, the junction contained 1 base not matched to a gene. Germline V gene sequence: CDR1 SGDLS, CDR2 YYNGEE. CDR3 coding DNA: TGTGCCAGCAGCGTCACAGGGGATCAGCCCCAGCATTTT. It is translated as CASSVTGDQPQHF.

This clonotype occurred many times. DNA for the CDR3: TGTGCCAGCAGCGTAGCTACATCGGCATCGCAAGAGACCCAGTACTTC. This codes for CASSVATSASQETQYF. The V and J genes are TRBV9 and TRBJ2-5; D unresolved. V gave up 0 bases and J gave up 2 bases, with 14 bases separating them. CDR3 length: 16 amino acids. Germline CDR1 and CDR2: SGDLS and YYNGEE.

This clonotype was observed a handful of times. The V and J genes are TRBV9 and TRBJ2-7; TRBD1 is a possible D gene (5 bases). Per the germline V gene, CDR1 is SGDLS and CDR2 is YYNGEE. The V end was cut by 0 bases, the J end by 7 bases, with 17 bases between. The CDR3 runs 15 residues. CDR3 sequence (DNA): TGTGCCAGCAGCGTAGCCCAGGGCGGATTTCAAGAGCAGTACTTC. It encodes CASSVAQGGFQEQYF.

V gene TRBV9 combines with J gene TRBJ2-5, with unresolved D. Trimming took 6 bases from V and 2 from J, leaving 11 bases between them. The CDR3 consists of 13 residues. Per the germline V gene, CDR1 is SGDLS and CDR2 is YYNGEE. CDR3 sequence reads: CASTSGSQETQYF. The CDR3 DNA reads as TGTGCCAGCACCTCCGGCTCACAAGAGACCCAGTACTTC.

This clonotype was recorded many times. The chain couples TRBV9 to TRBJ2-1; possibly TRBD2 for D (6 bases). Between the trimmed V and J ends, which lost 9 bases and 8 bases, there was a span of 18 bases. Germline CDR1 reads SGDLS; CDR2 reads YYNGEE. This CDR3 has 13 amino acids. The CDR3 region is CATAGREGDEQFF. For the CDR3, the DNA is TGTGCCACCGCAGGGCGGGAAGGGGATGAGCAGTTCTTC.

This clonotype was seen at least ten times. The gene calls are TRBV9 and TRBJ2-7; D is unclear. The CDR3 consists of 16 residues. The V end lost 0 bases, the J end lost 2 bases, and 15 bases lay between the germline ends. Germline V gene sequence: CDR1 SGDLS, CDR2 YYNGEE. The CDR3 here is CASSVAPVTSAYEQYF. DNA of the CDR3: TGTGCCAGCAGCGTAGCTCCAGTAACAAGTGCCTACGAGCAGTACTTC.

This clonotype was detected a few times. The rearrangement links TRBV9 to TRBJ2-3; 8 bases are a match to TRBD2. Looked up from germline, CDR1 is SGDLS and CDR2 is YYNGEE. This CDR3 spans 16 amino acids. The V gene end was trimmed by 0 bases and the J gene end by 2 bases; junction bases not matched to a gene: 5. The CDR3 DNA reads TGTGCCAGCAGCGTAGGAGGCGGGAGGCTCACAGATACGCAGTATTTT. It is translated as CASSVGGGRLTDTQYF.

There are many counts of this clonotype. The J gene is TRBJ1-3, the V gene TRBV9, with TRBD1 identical over 8 bases. From germline, CDR1 is SGDLS and CDR2 YYNGEE. Germline trimming cut 2 bases from V and 4 bases from J; bases unmatched to any gene: 2. The CDR3 has 14 amino acids. The CDR3 DNA reads TGTGCCAGCAGCGTCGGGACAGGAGGAAACACCATATATTTT. Its protein product is CASSVGTGGNTIYF.

The chain recombines TRBV9 with TRBJ2-7; TRBD1 agrees at 11 bases. Losses at the gene ends were 3 bases for V and 6 bases for J; bases not matched to a gene: 2. This CDR3 spans 13 amino acids. Germline V CDR1 and CDR2: SGDLS, YYNGEE. CDR3 nucleotides: TGTGCCAGCAGCGCCGGGACAGGGGGCGAGCAGTACTTC. This translates into CASSAGTGGEQYF.

This clonotype has ten or more counts. The rearrangement uses TRBV21-1 and TRBJ2-7; the D call of TRBD1 is as the table states it, not checked on the DNA. TRBV21-1 represents a pseudogene. The CDR3 is made up of 13 amino acids. The CDR3 bases are TGTGCCAGGGGGGAGAGGGCTGCGGGGGAGCAGTACTTC. Translation gives CARGERAAGEQYF.